What follows describes a single T cell receptor (beta chain). Its antigen remains unidentified. This sample is part of a study of cytomegalovirus exposure and HLA in healthy donors. Findings of the study overall: The study labeled fewer than 200 TCR beta chains cytomegalovirus-associated.

The table came from immunoSEQ multiplex PCR; TCRdb's copy has only in-frame clones and leaves some out. The table lists approximately 280,000 clones, roughly 90% of them singletons. The CDR3 is 15 residues long. Germline-derived CDR1 and CDR2 are MNHNS and SASEGT. V dropped 0 bases and J dropped 7; count of bases not matched to a gene: 6. The sequencing sample was made of PBMCs. The receptor was isolated from a woman under 30 in good health and CMV-seronegative. This chain links TRBV6-1 with TRBJ1-5; 7 positions agree with TRBD1. The DNA of the CDR3 is TGTGCCAGCAGTGAAGCACCGACAGGGTACCAGCCCCAGCATTTT. Amino acids: CASSEAPTGYQPQHF.